This TCR beta chain was sequenced during a study of CD39 and CD103 CD8 tumor-infiltrating T cells listed by TCRdb under 2018. Concerning the study at large: The repertoire comparisons shown came from four patients: one with an HPV-positive HNSCC, one with an HPV-negative HNSCC, one with ovarian cancer and one with melanoma. Deep sequencing of TCRbeta CDR3 was used to compare the repertoires of CD8 TIL subsets, defined by CD103 and CD39, with those of peripheral memory CD8 T cells. The research as a whole found: DP CD8 TILs appeared more oligoclonal than DN and SP CD8 TILs and blood memory CD8 T cells, with top 30 clonotypes covering roughly 50-90%. DP TIL clonotypes were rarely detected in blood or uninvolved lymph node, whereas DN TIL clonotypes were found to largely overlap with peripheral memory CD8 repertoires.

For each subset, genomic DNA was extracted from around 10,000 to 100,000 sorted cells using the DNeasy Blood and Tissue Kit. TCRbeta V-J or V-D-J regions were sequenced and mapped by the immunoSEQ service, with coverage above 10x per sample. The original methods were these. Only productive rearrangements exported from the immunoSEQ Analyzer platform were analyzed, with clonality assessed on the 500 most abundant clones. To quantify how much repertoires overlapped between populations, both the Morisita-Horn similarity index and the Jaccard index were used. Morisita-Horn similarity between CD8 T-cell subset TCR repertoires was measured in about 6 cancer patients. Drawn from immuneACCESS, this table holds only the in-frame rearrangements with V and J called that TCRdb kept. Clones are partly lost; checked studies trace under half to an unresolved V gene and leave the rest unexplained. V and J calls and clone size are given by that table; D and trimming were obtained from the DNA. The sample table contains 1,500 to 2,000 clones; only one count was recorded for around 67% of them. The ten largest clones take up over 35% of the sample.

Notes on this clone: What antigen it recognizes has not been identified. Per-base qualities were not stored, and no clone one base away is much larger.

At the time of sample collection the patients were not on therapy, although prior treatments varied from chemotherapy, radiotherapy, surgery and immunotherapy to no treatment. After thawing, cells were enriched for T lymphocytes using a negative-selection kit, and EpCAM beads were added for tumor-infiltrating lymphocytes. CD8 TIL subsets were FACS-sorted as CD3+CD4-CD8+CD45RA- cells split by CD39 and CD103 expression into DN, SP and DP. Tumor specimens were minced, digested for 1 h with hyaluronidase, collagenase and DNase, filtered, enriched by Ficoll and cryopreserved. Populations were sorted to approximately 99% purity on a FACSAria II, and cell pellets were frozen for TCR sequencing without culture. The sequenced material came from CD39- CD103- CD8+ T cells sorted from the tumor. The cell subset or site label corresponds to: CD103-CD39- double-negative CD45RA- CD8 T cells. This receptor was obtained from a human donor with head and neck squamous cell carcinoma.

The CDR3 has the sequence CASSLHANTGELFF. Here is the DNA: TGTGCCAGCAGCTTGCACGCGAACACCGGGGAGCTGTTTTTT. The chain employs TRBV5-6 and TRBJ2-2, with no confident D gene call. The CDR1 and CDR2 encoded by the germline V gene are SGHDT and YYEEEE. At the junction V is shortened by 1 base and J by 0 bases, with 4 bases in between. Counted from cysteine to phenylalanine, this CDR3 has 14 amino acids. This entry keeps only the CDR3 DNA: 42 bases, framed from base 1. The CDR3, completed at both ends by the reference TRBV5-6 and TRBJ2-2 genes, gives the full variable domain DAGVTQSPTHLIKTRGQQVTLRCSPKSGHDTVSWYQQALGQGPQFIFQYYEEEERQRGNFPDRFSGHQFPNYSSELNVNALLLGDSALYLCASSLHANTGELFFGEGSRLTVL.